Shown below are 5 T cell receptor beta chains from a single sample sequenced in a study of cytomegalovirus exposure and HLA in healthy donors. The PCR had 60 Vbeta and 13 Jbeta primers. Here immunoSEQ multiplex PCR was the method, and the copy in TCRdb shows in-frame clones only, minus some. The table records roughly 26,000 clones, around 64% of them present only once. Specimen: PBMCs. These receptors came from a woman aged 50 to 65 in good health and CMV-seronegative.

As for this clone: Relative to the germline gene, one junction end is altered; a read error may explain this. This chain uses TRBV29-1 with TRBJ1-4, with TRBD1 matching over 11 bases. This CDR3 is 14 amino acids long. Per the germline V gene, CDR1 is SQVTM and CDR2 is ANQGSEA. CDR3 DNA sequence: TGCAGCGTGGAAGGACAGGGGGCAGATGAAAAACTGTTTTTT. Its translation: CSVEGQGADEKLFF.

This CDR3 is CASTQLPLAQHF. The CDR3 DNA sequence: TGTGCCAGCACCCAACTCCCCCTGGCCCAGCATTTT. This sequence joins TRBV28 and TRBJ1-5; unclear D gene. The V end was cut by 7 bases, the J end by 11 bases, with 15 bases between. Germline V gene lookup returns CDR1 MDHEN and CDR2 SYDVKM. The CDR3 is made up of 12 amino acids.

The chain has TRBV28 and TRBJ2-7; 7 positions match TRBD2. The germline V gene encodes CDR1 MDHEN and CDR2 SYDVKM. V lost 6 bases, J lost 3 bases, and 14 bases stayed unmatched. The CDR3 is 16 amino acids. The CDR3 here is CASRGGLGPRFYEQYF. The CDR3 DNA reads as TGTGCCAGCAGAGGCGGACTAGGACCTAGGTTCTACGAGCAGTACTTC. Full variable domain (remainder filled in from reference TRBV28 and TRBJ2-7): DVKVTQSSRYLVKRTGEKVFLECVQDMDHENMFWYRQDPGLGLRLIYFSYDVKMKEKGDIPEGYSVSREKKERFSLILESASTNQTSMYLCASRGGLGPRFYEQYFGPGTRLTVT.

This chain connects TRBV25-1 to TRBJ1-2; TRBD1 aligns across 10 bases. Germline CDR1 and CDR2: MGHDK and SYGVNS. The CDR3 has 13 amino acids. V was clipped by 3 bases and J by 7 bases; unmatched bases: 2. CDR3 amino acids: CASSDRDRGGYTF. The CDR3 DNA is TGTGCCAGCAGTGACCGGGACAGGGGTGGCTACACCTTC.

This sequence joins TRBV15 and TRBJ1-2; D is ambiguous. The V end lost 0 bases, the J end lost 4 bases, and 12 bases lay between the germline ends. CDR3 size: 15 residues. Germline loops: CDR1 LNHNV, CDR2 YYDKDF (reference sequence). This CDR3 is CATSRDRVWSYGYTF. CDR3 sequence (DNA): TGTGCCACCAGCAGAGATCGGGTTTGGTCCTATGGCTACACCTTC.